This note documents a single T cell receptor beta chain sequence. The antigen is unknown. This entry is derived from a study of T cells in localized non-small cell lung cancer. Study findings and constraints: It was uninvolved adjacent lung that showed the highest T cell clonality, exceeding tumor. Multi-region tumor sequencing was not done, so intratumor heterogeneity could not be excluded. For the top 100 tumor clones, a median about 62 also appeared in adjacent lung.

Method: immunoSEQ multiplex PCR; TCRdb's copy keeps in-frame clones and lacks some. Of fewer than 9,000 clones detected, 40% to 50% appear once; the ten largest clones hold 3.5% to 4%. CDR1 is SGDLS, CDR2 YYNGEE, per germline. The CDR3 loop spans 13 amino acids. Trimming removed 5 bases from V and 7 bases from J, with 15 bases in between. The chain uses TRBV9 and TRBJ1-1; a weak D match, TRBD1 (5 bases). The sequence came from a man aged 40-75 years with stage I lung adenocarcinoma. Here the sequenced sample was lymph node tissue, taken before any cancer treatment. DNA of the CDR3: TGTGCCAGCAGTGGGGGTACAGTAAATGAAGCTTTCTTT. Protein: CASSGGTVNEAFF. Full variable domain (outside the CDR3, taken from reference TRBV9 and TRBJ1-1): DSGVTQTPKHLITATGQRVTLRCSPRSGDLSVYWYQQSLDQGLQFLIQYYNGEERAKGNILERFSAQQFPDLHSELNLSSLELGDSALYFCASSGGTVNEAFFGQGTRLTVV.